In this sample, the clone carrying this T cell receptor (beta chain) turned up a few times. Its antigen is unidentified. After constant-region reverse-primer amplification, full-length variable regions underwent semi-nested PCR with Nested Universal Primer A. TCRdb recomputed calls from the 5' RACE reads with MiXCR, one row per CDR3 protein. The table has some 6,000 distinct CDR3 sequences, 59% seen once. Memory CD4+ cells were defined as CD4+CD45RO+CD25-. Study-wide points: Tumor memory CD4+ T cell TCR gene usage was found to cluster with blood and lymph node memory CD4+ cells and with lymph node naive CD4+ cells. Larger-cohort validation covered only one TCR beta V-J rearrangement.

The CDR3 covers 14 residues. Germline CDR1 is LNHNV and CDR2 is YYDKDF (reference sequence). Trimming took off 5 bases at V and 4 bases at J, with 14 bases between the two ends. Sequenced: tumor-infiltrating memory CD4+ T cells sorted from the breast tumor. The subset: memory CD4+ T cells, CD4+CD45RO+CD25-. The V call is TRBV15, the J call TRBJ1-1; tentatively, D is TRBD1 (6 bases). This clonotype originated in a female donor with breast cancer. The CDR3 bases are TGTGCCACCAGCCCACCCTTCAGGGGCACTGAAGCTTTCTTT. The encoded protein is CATSPPFRGTEAFF.